A selection of T cell receptor beta chains follows, all from one sample in a study of identical twins. Via MiXCR, TCRdb re-called the 5' RACE reads, giving one row per CDR3 protein. Found here are hundreds of thousands of distinct CDR3 sequences, around 5.7% of them singletons; the top ten hold roughly 1.6%. The sample taken for sequencing was naive T cells sorted from blood. These receptors were collected from a man aged 18 to 29 in good health. CDR3s include the opening cysteine and the closing phenylalanine or tryptophan. A D gene is named only where the DNA matches it firmly. Clone size is stated in some rows and not others, as once, few, many or a class when expanded.

CDR3 protein: CSDALSGGRAETQYF; CDR3 DNA: TGCAGCGACGCACTCTCCGGGGGCCGGGCGGAGACCCAGTACTTC; V gene: TRBV29-1; J gene: TRBJ2-5; CDR3 length: 15; D gene: .; clone size: many
CDR3 protein: CASSYTPLAGGAYEQYF; CDR3 DNA: TGTGCCAGCAGTTACACCCCTCTAGCGGGAGGTGCCTACGAGCAGTACTTC; V gene: TRBV6-5; J gene: TRBJ2-7; CDR3 length: 17; D gene: TRBD2; clone size: many
CDR3 protein: CASSLSRGAFF; CDR3 DNA: TGTGCCAGCAGTTTATCCCGCGGAGCTTTCTTT; V gene: TRBV28; J gene: TRBJ1-1; CDR3 length: 11; D gene: .; clone size: .
CDR3 protein: CASNRDYSGNEQFF; CDR3 DNA: TGCGCCAGCAACCGGGACTATTCGGGCAATGAGCAGTTCTTC; V gene: TRBV5-1; J gene: TRBJ2-1; CDR3 length: 14; D gene: TRBD2; clone size: many
CDR3 protein: CASGLQGTSGRSNEQFF; CDR3 DNA: TGTGCTAGTGGTTTGCAAGGGACTAGCGGGAGGAGCAATGAGCAGTTCTTC; V gene: TRBV12-5; J gene: TRBJ2-1; CDR3 length: 17; D gene: TRBD2; clone size: .
CDR3 protein: CASSEWTSWTGELFF; CDR3 DNA: TGTGCCAGCAGTGAATGGACTAGTTGGACCGGGGAGCTGTTTTTT; V gene: TRBV6-1; J gene: TRBJ2-2; CDR3 length: 15; D gene: TRBD2; clone size: many
CDR3 protein: CASSQGRARGAYNEQFF; CDR3 DNA: TGCGCCAGCAGCCAAGGGAGAGCTAGGGGAGCCTACAATGAGCAGTTCTTC; V gene: TRBV4-1; J gene: TRBJ2-1; CDR3 length: 17; D gene: .; clone size: many
CDR3 protein: CSARNFQTGLYNEQFF; CDR3 DNA: TGCAGTGCTAGAAACTTCCAGACAGGGCTCTACAATGAGCAGTTCTTC; V gene: TRBV20-1; J gene: TRBJ2-1; CDR3 length: 16; D gene: TRBD1; clone size: many
CDR3 protein: CASSSTFGANEQFF; CDR3 DNA: TGTGCCAGCAGCTCCACATTTGGAGCGAATGAGCAGTTCTTC; V gene: TRBV7-8; J gene: TRBJ2-1; CDR3 length: 14; D gene: .; clone size: many
CDR3 protein: CSAIFPPLEQYF; CDR3 DNA: TGCAGTGCTATCTTTCCACCCCTGGAGCAGTACTTC; V gene: TRBV20-1; J gene: TRBJ2-7; CDR3 length: 12; D gene: .; clone size: many
CDR3 protein: CSARDDEKLFF; CDR3 DNA: TGCAGTGCTAGAGATGATGAAAAACTGTTTTTT; V gene: TRBV20-1; J gene: TRBJ1-4; CDR3 length: 11; D gene: .; clone size: .
CDR3 protein: CSASSMFFNEQFF; CDR3 DNA: TGCAGTGCTAGTTCCATGTTTTTCAATGAGCAGTTCTTC; V gene: TRBV20-1; J gene: TRBJ2-1; CDR3 length: 13; D gene: .; clone size: few
CDR3 protein: CSVEVRDRGWNTEAFF; CDR3 DNA: TGCAGCGTTGAGGTCCGGGACAGGGGATGGAACACTGAAGCTTTCTTT; V gene: TRBV29-1; J gene: TRBJ1-1; CDR3 length: 16; D gene: TRBD1; clone size: many
CDR3 protein: CASRWDSTYNEQFF; CDR3 DNA: TGTGCCAGCAGATGGGACTCGACCTACAATGAGCAGTTCTTC; V gene: TRBV12-3/TRBV12-4; J gene: TRBJ2-1; CDR3 length: 14; D gene: .; clone size: many
CDR3 protein: CATSVPTSGRAFTQFF; CDR3 DNA: TGTGCCACCAGTGTCCCGACTAGCGGGAGGGCCTTTACTCAGTTCTTC; V gene: TRBV24-1; J gene: TRBJ2-1; CDR3 length: 16; D gene: TRBD2; clone size: many
CDR3 protein: CASRSSGSYYEQYF; CDR3 DNA: TGTGCCAGCAGATCGAGCGGGAGTTATTACGAGCAGTACTTC; V gene: TRBV7-9; J gene: TRBJ2-7; CDR3 length: 14; D gene: TRBD2; clone size: many
CDR3 protein: CASSREGHTGELFF; CDR3 DNA: TGTGCCAGCAGTAGGGAGGGCCACACCGGGGAGCTGTTTTTT; V gene: TRBV12-3/TRBV12-4; J gene: TRBJ2-2; CDR3 length: 14; D gene: TRBD2; clone size: many
CDR3 protein: CASSQLRDSTDTQYF; CDR3 DNA: TGTGCCAGCAGCCAGCTGAGAGATAGCACAGATACGCAGTATTTT; V gene: TRBV14; J gene: TRBJ2-3; CDR3 length: 15; D gene: .; clone size: .
CDR3 protein: CSARNIRDSDQPQHF; CDR3 DNA: TGCAGTGCTAGAAACATCCGGGACAGCGATCAGCCCCAGCATTTT; V gene: TRBV20-1; J gene: TRBJ1-5; CDR3 length: 15; D gene: TRBD1; clone size: many
CDR3 protein: CASSQDALRGTQYF; CDR3 DNA: TGCGCCAGCAGCCAAGATGCCCTCCGTGGGACCCAGTACTTC; V gene: TRBV4-3; J gene: TRBJ2-5; CDR3 length: 14; D gene: .; clone size: many
CDR3 protein: CASSFSGRPGELFF; CDR3 DNA: TGTGCCAGCAGTTTCTCCGGGAGACCCGGGGAGCTGTTTTTT; V gene: TRBV28; J gene: TRBJ2-2; CDR3 length: 14; D gene: .; clone size: many
CDR3 protein: CSAPPAGAFDEQFF; CDR3 DNA: TGCAGTGCTCCCCCGGCGGGAGCTTTCGATGAGCAGTTCTTC; V gene: TRBV20-1; J gene: TRBJ2-1; CDR3 length: 14; D gene: TRBD2; clone size: many
CDR3 protein: CASSHSGRGPTGELFF; CDR3 DNA: TGTGCCAGCAGCCATAGCGGGAGGGGTCCCACCGGGGAGCTGTTTTTT; V gene: TRBV12-3/TRBV12-4; J gene: TRBJ2-2; CDR3 length: 16; D gene: TRBD2; clone size: many
CDR3 protein: CASSSPSGISEQFF; CDR3 DNA: TGTGCCAGCAGTAGTCCTAGCGGGATTAGTGAGCAGTTCTTC; V gene: TRBV28; J gene: TRBJ2-1; CDR3 length: 14; D gene: TRBD2; clone size: few
CDR3 protein: CSAPTHNEQFF; CDR3 DNA: TGCAGTGCCCCCACACACAATGAGCAGTTCTTC; V gene: TRBV20-1; J gene: TRBJ2-1; CDR3 length: 11; D gene: .; clone size: .
CDR3 protein: CASSSRTSGYNEQFF; CDR3 DNA: TGTGCCAGCAGCTCACGGACTAGCGGCTACAATGAGCAGTTCTTC; V gene: TRBV7-2; J gene: TRBJ2-1; CDR3 length: 15; D gene: TRBD2; clone size: many
CDR3 protein: CASSPTGTGHSYEQYF; CDR3 DNA: TGTGCCAGCAGCCCAACGGGGACAGGTCACTCCTACGAGCAGTACTTC; V gene: TRBV5-6; J gene: TRBJ2-7; CDR3 length: 16; D gene: TRBD1; clone size: .
CDR3 protein: CASSQVPQGGEQYF; CDR3 DNA: TGTGCCAGCAGCCAAGTGCCACAGGGAGGCGAGCAGTACTTC; V gene: TRBV7-8; J gene: TRBJ2-7; CDR3 length: 14; D gene: .; clone size: few
CDR3 protein: CSAESGESTDTQYF; CDR3 DNA: TGCAGTGCTGAATCCGGGGAGAGCACAGATACGCAGTATTTT; V gene: TRBV20-1; J gene: TRBJ2-3; CDR3 length: 14; D gene: .; clone size: .
CDR3 protein: CSVAGGGRNTGELFF; CDR3 DNA: TGCAGCGTCGCCGGTGGGGGGAGAAACACCGGGGAGCTGTTTTTT; V gene: TRBV29-1; J gene: TRBJ2-2; CDR3 length: 15; D gene: .; clone size: .
CDR3 protein: CASSDLLYEQYF; CDR3 DNA: TGTGCCAGCAGTGATCTACTTTACGAGCAGTACTTC; V gene: TRBV28; J gene: TRBJ2-7; CDR3 length: 12; D gene: .; clone size: many
CDR3 protein: CASSLGGRESYGYTF; CDR3 DNA: TGTGCCAGCAGCTTGGGTGGCAGGGAGAGCTATGGCTACACCTTC; V gene: TRBV5-5; J gene: TRBJ1-2; CDR3 length: 15; D gene: .; clone size: many
CDR3 protein: CSVRSGTGELFF; CDR3 DNA: TGCAGCGTTCGGAGCGGGACCGGGGAGCTGTTTTTT; V gene: TRBV29-1; J gene: TRBJ2-2; CDR3 length: 12; D gene: .; clone size: many
CDR3 protein: CATSDPGLAGHYNEQFF; CDR3 DNA: TGTGCCACCAGTGACCCCGGACTAGCGGGGCACTACAATGAGCAGTTCTTC; V gene: TRBV24-1; J gene: TRBJ2-1; CDR3 length: 17; D gene: TRBD2; clone size: .
CDR3 protein: CSVEISYNEQFF; CDR3 DNA: TGCAGCGTTGAAATATCCTACAATGAGCAGTTCTTC; V gene: TRBV29-1; J gene: TRBJ2-1; CDR3 length: 12; D gene: .; clone size: .
CDR3 protein: CASSSNQGQVPYEQYF; CDR3 DNA: TGCGCCAGCAGCTCTAATCAGGGACAGGTCCCCTACGAGCAGTACTTC; V gene: TRBV5-1; J gene: TRBJ2-7; CDR3 length: 16; D gene: TRBD1; clone size: many
CDR3 protein: CSARGLDTDTQYF; CDR3 DNA: TGCAGTGCTAGGGGACTAGACACCGATACGCAGTATTTT; V gene: TRBV20-1; J gene: TRBJ2-3; CDR3 length: 13; D gene: TRBD2; clone size: many
CDR3 protein: CASSPGQGNTIYF; CDR3 DNA: TGTGCCAGCAGCCCGGGACAGGGAAACACCATATATTTT; V gene: TRBV3-1; J gene: TRBJ1-3; CDR3 length: 13; D gene: TRBD1; clone size: many
CDR3 protein: CASSADVGGGNEQFF; CDR3 DNA: TGTGCCAGCAGCGCCGATGTCGGGGGCGGCAATGAGCAGTTCTTC; V gene: TRBV9; J gene: TRBJ2-1; CDR3 length: 15; D gene: .; clone size: many
CDR3 protein: CASEQERGYTF; CDR3 DNA: TGTGCCTCCGAACAGGAGAGGGGCTACACCTTC; V gene: TRBV7-9; J gene: TRBJ1-2; CDR3 length: 11; D gene: .; clone size: few
CDR3 protein: CASSRPGPEVAKNIQYF; CDR3 DNA: TGTGCCAGCAGTCGACCGGGACCCGAGGTAGCCAAAAACATTCAGTACTTC; V gene: TRBV12-3/TRBV12-4; J gene: TRBJ2-4; CDR3 length: 17; D gene: .; clone size: many
CDR3 protein: CASSDLNGNTIYF; CDR3 DNA: TGTGCCAGCAGTGACCTCAACGGAAACACCATATATTTT; V gene: TRBV25-1; J gene: TRBJ1-3; CDR3 length: 13; D gene: .; clone size: many
CDR3 protein: CSAVRGNNEQFF; CDR3 DNA: TGCAGTGCTGTTCGTGGGAACAATGAGCAGTTCTTC; V gene: TRBV20-1; J gene: TRBJ2-1; CDR3 length: 12; D gene: .; clone size: many
CDR3 protein: CAISTTGALAKNIQYF; CDR3 DNA: TGTGCCATCAGTACGACAGGAGCTCTAGCCAAAAACATTCAGTACTTC; V gene: TRBV10-3; J gene: TRBJ2-4; CDR3 length: 16; D gene: .; clone size: many
CDR3 protein: CSAKTTSFFETQYF; CDR3 DNA: TGCAGTGCTAAGACGACTAGTTTCTTCGAGACCCAGTACTTC; V gene: TRBV20-1; J gene: TRBJ2-5; CDR3 length: 14; D gene: .; clone size: .
CDR3 protein: CSAAPAISYNEQFF; CDR3 DNA: TGCAGTGCGGCGCCAGCGATCTCCTACAATGAGCAGTTCTTC; V gene: TRBV20-1; J gene: TRBJ2-1; CDR3 length: 14; D gene: .; clone size: .
CDR3 protein: CASSQVAEGNQPQHF; CDR3 DNA: TGCGCCAGCAGCCAAGTTGCGGAAGGCAATCAGCCCCAGCATTTT; V gene: TRBV4-1; J gene: TRBJ1-5; CDR3 length: 15; D gene: .; clone size: many
CDR3 protein: CASSYTGGGFDEQFF; CDR3 DNA: TGTGCCAGCAGTTATACAGGGGGGGGATTCGATGAGCAGTTCTTC; V gene: TRBV7-8; J gene: TRBJ2-1; CDR3 length: 15; D gene: .; clone size: .
CDR3 protein: CASSTNRGRLTDTQYF; CDR3 DNA: TGTGCCAGTAGCACCAACAGGGGAAGATTGACAGATACGCAGTATTTT; V gene: TRBV19; J gene: TRBJ2-3; CDR3 length: 16; D gene: TRBD1; clone size: .
CDR3 protein: CASSPTGMTGELFF; CDR3 DNA: TGTGCCAGCAGTCCGACAGGGATGACCGGGGAGCTGTTTTTT; V gene: TRBV6-2/TRBV6-3; J gene: TRBJ2-2; CDR3 length: 14; D gene: TRBD1; clone size: few
CDR3 protein: CASRKNRADTEAFF; CDR3 DNA: TGTGCCAGCAGGAAGAACAGGGCTGACACTGAAGCTTTCTTT; V gene: TRBV12-3/TRBV12-4; J gene: TRBJ1-1; CDR3 length: 14; D gene: .; clone size: many
CDR3 protein: CAGRAGASGANVLTF; CDR3 DNA: TGTGCCGGGAGGGCAGGGGCAAGTGGGGCCAACGTCCTGACTTTC; V gene: TRBV6-1; J gene: TRBJ2-6; CDR3 length: 15; D gene: .; clone size: .
CDR3 protein: CASSELGQGEAFF; CDR3 DNA: TGTGCCAGCAGTGAACTAGGACAGGGTGAAGCTTTCTTT; V gene: TRBV25-1; J gene: TRBJ1-1; CDR3 length: 13; D gene: TRBD1; clone size: many